The source of this TCR beta chain is a study of shared clonotypes between healthy human individuals. Looking at the study overall: A donor's plate count was three for CD4 naive and three for CD4 memory; CD8 naive had two and CD8 memory one. Study results and limitations: Compared with memory subsets, naive subsets generally had larger estimated richness.

Note on this clone: The antigen remains undetermined.

Recent vaccinations or acute infections were absent in the healthy HIV-negative adult donors. A deep-level run was used for the assay. Sequencing used immunoSEQ multiplex PCR; TCRdb keeps in-frame clones, though not all of them. The data show 2.5 million or so clones, around 94% seen once. The germline V gene has CDR1 SGHTA and CDR2 FQGNSA. The CDR3 spans 15 residues. With 1 base clipped from V and 7 bases from J, the junction kept 3 bases outside the gene matches. This TCR came from a man younger than 35 in good health. The sequenced material came from naive CD4+ T cells sorted from blood. The sample's subset: CD45RA+ positively selected. The V gene is TRBV7-2, the J gene TRBJ2-1; 11 nucleotides agree with TRBD2. The CDR3 sequence is CASSLELAGENEQFF. The CDR3 DNA sequence: TGTGCCAGCAGCTTAGAACTAGCGGGAGAAAATGAGCAGTTCTTC.